This TCR beta chain emerged from a study of T-cell memory formation after mild COVID-19. Looking at the study overall: Largely, the TCR clusters proved donor specific.

This clonotype was counted between two and nine times. What it recognizes is unknown. 5'RACE primed at constant segments yielded TCR alpha and TCR beta cDNA libraries bearing sample barcodes and UMIs. TCRdb reprocessed the 5' RACE reads via MiXCR and lists one record per CDR3 protein. The sample has 340,000 or so distinct CDR3 sequences; roughly 13% are singletons. Findings and caveats of the study: Memory cells collected pre-infection included some clones that later responded, suggesting cross-reactive memory joined. Whether day 37 second-wave clones are SARS-CoV-2-specific was not confirmed.

The length of the CDR3 is 16 residues. The germline gives CDR1 SGHRS, CDR2 YFSETQ. Trimming pared 6 bases from V and 0 bases from J, leaving 19 bases between. The chain employs TRBV5-1 and TRBJ2-7; tentatively, D is TRBD2 (5 bases). The clonotype comes from a man between 18 and 35 years old who had mild COVID-19 (a few samples of this study predate the infection). Cell type and time point are not known. The sample consisted of PBMCs or a T cell subset sorted from them (not recorded which). The CDR3 reads CASTISGSQYSYEQYF. For the CDR3, the DNA is TGCGCCAGCACCATCTCGGGGTCCCAATACTCCTACGAGCAGTACTTC.